Listed here is a single T cell receptor (beta chain). The V gene's germline CDR1 is SNHLY and CDR2 FYNNEI. The length of the CDR3 is 14 residues. V lost 6 bases to trimming and J lost 4 bases, with 12 bases between them. Measured with immunoSEQ multiplex PCR; TCRdb has only the in-frame clones, and not every one. The profile shows about 150,000 clones, roughly 87% of them singletons. These data belong to a study of blood T cell repertoires in COVID-19. The rearrangement uses TRBV2 and TRBJ1-4, with D possibly matching TRBD1 (6 bases). This clonotype originated in a woman between 45 and 60 years old with acute or convalescent COVID-19. Material: peripheral blood. The CDR3 loop is CASSGLDSNEKLFF. The DNA of the CDR3 is TGTGCCAGCAGCGGACTGGACAGTAATGAAAAACTGTTTTTT.